These 6 T cell receptor beta chains were sequenced from one sample in a study of blood T cell repertoires in COVID-19. The table came from immunoSEQ multiplex PCR; TCRdb's copy has only in-frame clones and leaves some out. This repertoire shows approximately 200,000 clones, 75% to 85% found once; its top ten account for around 11%. Sequenced: PBMCs or T cells enriched from blood (not recorded which). Source of these receptors: a man aged 40-49 years who had recovered from COVID-19.

The rearrangement uses TRBV11-2 and TRBJ2-1; a possible D gene is TRBD1 (5 bases). The ends were cut back, 0 bases at V and 11 bases at J, with 11 bases in the middle. In germline, CDR1 is SGHAT, CDR2 FQNNGV. This CDR3 has 13 residues. The DNA for the CDR3 is TGTGCCAGCAGCTTAGACCCCCAGGGAAAGCAGTTCTTC. This sequence encodes CASSLDPQGKQFF.

The chain couples TRBV9 to TRBJ2-3, with TRBD2 matching over 12 bases. The germline gives CDR1 SGDLS, CDR2 YYNGEE. This CDR3 is built from 18 residues. Germline trimming cut 0 bases from V and 5 bases from J; bases unmatched to any gene: 10. DNA of the CDR3: TGTGCCAGCAGCGTAGGACTAGCGGGAGAGCTTGTGGAAGATACGCAGTATTTT. This gives the protein CASSVGLAGELVEDTQYF.

This clone was seen more than once but under ten times. The chain has TRBV5-6 and TRBJ2-2; the D gene is possibly TRBD1 (6 bases). Germline-derived CDR1 and CDR2 are SGHDT and YYEEEE. This CDR3 region has 15 residues. V was clipped by 2 bases and J by 6 bases, with 14 bases between them. The CDR3 protein is CASSFLQGMAGELFF. In DNA form, the CDR3 reads TGTGCCAGCAGCTTTCTACAGGGAATGGCCGGGGAGCTGTTTTTT.

This clone appeared a single time. The rearrangement uses TRBV19 and TRBJ1-2; D is undetermined. V was pared by 4 bases and J by 8 bases, with 20 bases between. Germline-derived CDR1 and CDR2 are LNHDA and SQIVND (reference sequence). The CDR3 is 15 amino acids. CDR3 bases: TGTGCCAGTAGTAATAGTGGCCCGGCGGCGGGAGGCTACACCTTC. It encodes CASSNSGPAAGGYTF.

The rearrangement joins TRBV19 to TRBJ1-1; 7 positions match TRBD1. This CDR3 is 13 amino acids long. The V segment lost 6 bases and the J segment 3 bases; nucleotides outside the gene matches: 4. The germline gives CDR1 LNHDA, CDR2 SQIVND (reference sequence). Here the CDR3 reads CASSWGQYTEAFF. CDR3 in DNA: TGTGCCAGTAGCTGGGGACAGTACACTGAAGCTTTCTTT.

This clone was observed a few times. The chain recombines TRBV4-2 with TRBJ1-2, with TRBD1 matching 9 bases. Trimming removed 3 bases from V and 4 bases from J; junction bases left unmatched: 9. This CDR3 has 16 residues. Germline V gene data show CDR1 as LGHNA and CDR2 as YNFKEQ. This chain's CDR3 is CASSHAPGQGSYGYTF. Written as DNA, the CDR3 is TGTGCCAGCAGCCATGCACCGGGACAGGGCTCCTATGGCTACACCTTC.